Sequencing of this T cell receptor beta chain was carried out in a study of T cells in Graves' hyperthyroidism and ophthalmopathy. Study at large: At the time of initial diagnosis and before any treatment, peripheral blood was collected. Study observations and caveats: Researchers found most expanded thyroid clonotypes above 0.001 in blood as well.

This CDR3 comprises 14 residues. The germline V gene encodes CDR1 WSHSY and CDR2 SAAADI. V trimming: 4 bases; J trimming: 1 base; junction bases outside the gene matches: 3. Amplification yielded TCR beta CDR3 regions, with RNA transcripts as the source. First-round RT-PCR targeting the TCR CDR3 was performed with the HTBI primer set. TCRdb itself ran the multiplex PCR reads through MiXCR, one entry per CDR3 protein. The data show hundreds of thousands of distinct CDR3 sequences, about 15% seen once. Remarks on this clonotype: Its cognate antigen is unknown.

Clinical symptoms, serum thyroxine, TRAb, thyroid ultrasound and orbital computed tomography informed diagnoses. Material for sequencing was blood. This chain links TRBV10-2 with TRBJ1-1, with TRBD1 matching 7 bases. This sequence was found in a man younger than 30 with Graves' ophthalmopathy. CDR3 loop: CASSAQGENTEAFF. CDR3 nucleotide sequence: TGCGCCAGCAGTGCCCAGGGGGAGAACACTGAAGCTTTCTTT.